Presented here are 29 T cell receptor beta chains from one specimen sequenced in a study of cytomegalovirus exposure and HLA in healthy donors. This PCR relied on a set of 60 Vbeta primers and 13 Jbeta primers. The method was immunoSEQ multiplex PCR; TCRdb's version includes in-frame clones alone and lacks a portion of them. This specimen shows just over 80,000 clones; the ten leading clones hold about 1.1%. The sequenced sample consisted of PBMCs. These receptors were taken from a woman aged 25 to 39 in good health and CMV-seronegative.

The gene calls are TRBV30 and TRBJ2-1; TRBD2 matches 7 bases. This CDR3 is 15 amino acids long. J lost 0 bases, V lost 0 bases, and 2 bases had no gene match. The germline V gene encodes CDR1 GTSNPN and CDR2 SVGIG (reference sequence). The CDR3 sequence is CAWSVPSGSYNEQFF. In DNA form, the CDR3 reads TGTGCCTGGAGTGTACCTAGCGGCTCCTACAATGAGCAGTTCTTC.

CDR3 DNA sequence: TGTGCCAGCACCGCGGCGGGGAGCACTGAAGCTTTCTTT. Protein sequence: CASTAAGSTEAFF. The chain is built from TRBV11-1 and TRBJ1-1; D is undetermined. Germline V lookup: CDR1 SGHAT, CDR2 FQDESV (reference sequence). The V gene lost 7 bases and the J gene lost 4 bases, with 13 bases spanning the gap. The CDR3 runs to 13 residues.

The CDR3 sequence is CASSGRPSGGNAGELFF. CDR3 sequence (DNA): TGCGCCAGCAGCGGGCGTCCTAGCGGGGGAAACGCCGGGGAGCTGTTTTTT. This sequence joins TRBV5-1 and TRBJ2-2; 10 bases are a match to TRBD2. Germline-derived CDR1 and CDR2 are SGHRS and YFSETQ. The ends lost 4 bases at V and 6 bases at J; junction bases unmatched: 12. CDR3 length: 17 residues.

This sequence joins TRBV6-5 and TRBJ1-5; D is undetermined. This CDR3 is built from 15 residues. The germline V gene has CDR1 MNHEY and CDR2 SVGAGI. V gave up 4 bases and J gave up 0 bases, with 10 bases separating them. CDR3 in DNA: TGTGCCAGCAGTTTGAGCAGACATAGCAATCAGCCCCAGCATTTT. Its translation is CASSLSRHSNQPQHF.

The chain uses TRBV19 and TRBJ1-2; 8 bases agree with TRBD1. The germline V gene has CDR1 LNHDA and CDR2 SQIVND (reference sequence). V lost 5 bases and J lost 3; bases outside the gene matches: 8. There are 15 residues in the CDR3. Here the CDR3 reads CASSAHRGADYGYTF. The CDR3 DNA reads TGTGCCAGTAGTGCTCACAGGGGGGCGGACTATGGCTACACCTTC. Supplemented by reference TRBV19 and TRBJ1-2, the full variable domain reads DGGITQSPKYLFRKEGQNVTLSCEQNLNHDAMYWYRQDPGQGLRLIYYSQIVNDFQKGDIAEGYSVSREKKESFPLTVTSAQKNPTAFYLCASSAHRGADYGYTFGSGTRLTVV.

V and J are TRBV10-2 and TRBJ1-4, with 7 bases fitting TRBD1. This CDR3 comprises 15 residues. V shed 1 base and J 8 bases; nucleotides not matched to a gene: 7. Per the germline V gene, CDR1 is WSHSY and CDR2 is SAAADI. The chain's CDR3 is CASSEYTGVGEKLFF. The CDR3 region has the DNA TGCGCCAGCAGTGAGTACACAGGGGTTGGGGAAAAACTGTTTTTT.

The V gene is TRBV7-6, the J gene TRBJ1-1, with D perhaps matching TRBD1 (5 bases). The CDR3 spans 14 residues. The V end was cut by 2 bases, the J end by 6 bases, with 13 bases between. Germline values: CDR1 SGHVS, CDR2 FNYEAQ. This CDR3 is CASSLTPGGSEAFF. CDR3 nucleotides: TGTGCCAGCAGCTTAACGCCGGGGGGATCTGAAGCTTTCTTT.

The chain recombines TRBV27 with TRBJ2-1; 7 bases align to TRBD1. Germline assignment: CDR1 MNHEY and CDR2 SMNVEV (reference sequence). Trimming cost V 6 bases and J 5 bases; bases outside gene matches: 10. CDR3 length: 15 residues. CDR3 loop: CASRIQGKPDNEQFF. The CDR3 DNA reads TGTGCCAGCAGGATACAGGGGAAGCCCGACAATGAGCAGTTCTTC.

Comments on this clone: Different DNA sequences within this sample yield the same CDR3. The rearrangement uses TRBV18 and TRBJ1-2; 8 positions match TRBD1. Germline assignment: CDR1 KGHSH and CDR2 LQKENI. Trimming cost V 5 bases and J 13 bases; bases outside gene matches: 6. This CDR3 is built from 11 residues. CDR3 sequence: CASSEDRVVTF. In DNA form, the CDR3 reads TGTGCCAGCTCAGAGGACAGGGTTGTCACCTTC.

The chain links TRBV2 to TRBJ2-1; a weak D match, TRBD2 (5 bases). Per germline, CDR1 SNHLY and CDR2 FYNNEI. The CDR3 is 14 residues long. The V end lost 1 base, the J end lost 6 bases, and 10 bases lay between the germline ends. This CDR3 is CASSEVASSNEQFF. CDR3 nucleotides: TGTGCCAGCAGTGAAGTCGCTAGCAGCAATGAGCAGTTCTTC.

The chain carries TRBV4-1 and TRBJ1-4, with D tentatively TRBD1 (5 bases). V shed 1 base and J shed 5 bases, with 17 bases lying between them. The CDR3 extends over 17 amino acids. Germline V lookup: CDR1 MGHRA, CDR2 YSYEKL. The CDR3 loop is CASSQAPTGRVNEKLFF. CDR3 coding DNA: TGCGCCAGCAGCCAAGCCCCCACAGGACGGGTGAATGAAAAACTGTTTTTT.

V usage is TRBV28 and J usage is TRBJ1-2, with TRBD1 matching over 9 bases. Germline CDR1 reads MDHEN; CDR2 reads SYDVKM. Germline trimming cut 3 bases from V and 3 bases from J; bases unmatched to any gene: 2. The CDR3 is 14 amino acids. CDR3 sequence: CASSFTGGDYGYTF. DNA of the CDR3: TGTGCCAGCAGTTTCACAGGGGGCGACTATGGCTACACCTTC.

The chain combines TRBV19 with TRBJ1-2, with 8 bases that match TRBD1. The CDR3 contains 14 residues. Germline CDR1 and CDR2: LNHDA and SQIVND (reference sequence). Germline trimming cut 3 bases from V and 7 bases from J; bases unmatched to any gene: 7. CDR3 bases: TGTGCCAGTAGTATGGTATCCGGGACAGGTGGCTACACCTTC. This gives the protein CASSMVSGTGGYTF.

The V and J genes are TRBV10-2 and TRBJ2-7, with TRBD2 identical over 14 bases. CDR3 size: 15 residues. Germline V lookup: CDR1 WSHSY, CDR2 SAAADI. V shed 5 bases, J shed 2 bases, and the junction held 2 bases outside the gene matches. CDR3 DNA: TGCGCCAGCAGTATGACTAGCGGGGGGGCCTACGAGCAGTACTTC. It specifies CASSMTSGGAYEQYF.

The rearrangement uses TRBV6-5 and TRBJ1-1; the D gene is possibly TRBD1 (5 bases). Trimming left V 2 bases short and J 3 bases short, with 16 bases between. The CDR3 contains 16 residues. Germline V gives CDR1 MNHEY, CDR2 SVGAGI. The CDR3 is CASSYLRWGWYTEAFF. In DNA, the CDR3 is TGTGCCAGCAGTTACCTGCGATGGGGCTGGTACACTGAAGCTTTCTTT.

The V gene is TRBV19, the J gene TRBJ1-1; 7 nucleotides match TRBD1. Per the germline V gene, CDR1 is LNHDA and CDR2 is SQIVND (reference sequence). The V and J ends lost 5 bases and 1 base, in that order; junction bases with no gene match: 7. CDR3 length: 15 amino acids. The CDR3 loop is CASSPPTGRNTEAFF. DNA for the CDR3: TGTGCCAGTAGTCCACCGACAGGGCGGAACACTGAAGCTTTCTTT.

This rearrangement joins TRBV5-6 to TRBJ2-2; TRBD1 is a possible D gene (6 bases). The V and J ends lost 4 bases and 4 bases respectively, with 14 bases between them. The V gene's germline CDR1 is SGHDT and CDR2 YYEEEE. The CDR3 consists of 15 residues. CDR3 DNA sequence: TGTGCCAGCAGCACCTACAGGGCCGGCACCGGGGAGCTGTTTTTT. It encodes CASSTYRAGTGELFF.

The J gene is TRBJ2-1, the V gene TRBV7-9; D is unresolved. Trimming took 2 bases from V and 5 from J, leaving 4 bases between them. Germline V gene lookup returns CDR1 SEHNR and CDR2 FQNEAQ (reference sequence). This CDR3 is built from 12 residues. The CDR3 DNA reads TGTGCCAGCAGCTTAACGGACAATGAGCAGTTCTTC. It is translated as CASSLTDNEQFF. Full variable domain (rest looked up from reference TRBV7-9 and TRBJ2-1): DTGVSQNPRHKITKRGQNVTFRCDPISEHNRLYWYRQTLGQGPEFLTYFQNEAQLEKSRLLSDRFSAERPKGSFSTLEIQRTEQGDSAMYLCASSLTDNEQFFGPGTRLTVL.

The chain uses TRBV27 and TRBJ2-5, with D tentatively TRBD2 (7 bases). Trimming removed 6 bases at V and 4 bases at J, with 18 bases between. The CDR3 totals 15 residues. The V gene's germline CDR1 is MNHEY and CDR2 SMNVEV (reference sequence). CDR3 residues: CASSGGPGGGETQYF. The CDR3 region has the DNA TGTGCCAGCAGCGGAGGGCCGGGGGGCGGAGAGACCCAGTACTTC.

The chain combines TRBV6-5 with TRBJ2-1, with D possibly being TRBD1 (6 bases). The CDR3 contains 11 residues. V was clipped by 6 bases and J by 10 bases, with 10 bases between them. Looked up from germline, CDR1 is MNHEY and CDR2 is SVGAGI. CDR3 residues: CASSRGQEQFF. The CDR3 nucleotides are TGTGCCAGCAGCCGCGGACAGGAGCAGTTCTTC.

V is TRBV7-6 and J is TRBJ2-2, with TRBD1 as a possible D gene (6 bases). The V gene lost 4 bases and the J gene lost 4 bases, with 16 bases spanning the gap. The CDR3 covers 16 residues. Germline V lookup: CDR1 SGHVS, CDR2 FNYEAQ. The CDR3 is CASSSWSGAATGELFF. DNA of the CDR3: TGTGCCAGCAGCTCTTGGTCAGGGGCGGCCACCGGGGAGCTGTTTTTT. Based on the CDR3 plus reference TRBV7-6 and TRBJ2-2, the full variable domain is GAGVSQSPRYKVTKRGQDVALRCDPISGHVSLYWYRQALGQGPEFLTYFNYEAQQDKSGLPNDRFSAERPEGSISTLTIQRTEQRDSAMYRCASSSWSGAATGELFFGEGSRLTVL.

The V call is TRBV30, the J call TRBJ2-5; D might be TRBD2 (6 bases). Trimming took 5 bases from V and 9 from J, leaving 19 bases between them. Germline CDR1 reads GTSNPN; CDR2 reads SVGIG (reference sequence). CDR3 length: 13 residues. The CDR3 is CAWWSRAGRPQYF. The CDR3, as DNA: TGTGCCTGGTGGAGCAGGGCGGGAAGGCCCCAGTACTTC.

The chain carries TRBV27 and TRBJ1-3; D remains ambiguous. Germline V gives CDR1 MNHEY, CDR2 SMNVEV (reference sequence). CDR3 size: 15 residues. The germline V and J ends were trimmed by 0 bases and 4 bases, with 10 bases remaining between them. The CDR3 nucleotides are TGTGCCAGCAGTTTATCAGGAGGGCCCGGAAACACCATATATTTT. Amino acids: CASSLSGGPGNTIYF.

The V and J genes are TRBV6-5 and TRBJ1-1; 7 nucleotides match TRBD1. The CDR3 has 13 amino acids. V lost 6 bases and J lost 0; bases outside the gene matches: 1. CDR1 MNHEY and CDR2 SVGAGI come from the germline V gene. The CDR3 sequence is CASSDRVNTEAFF. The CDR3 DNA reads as TGTGCCAGCAGCGACAGGGTGAACACTGAAGCTTTCTTT.

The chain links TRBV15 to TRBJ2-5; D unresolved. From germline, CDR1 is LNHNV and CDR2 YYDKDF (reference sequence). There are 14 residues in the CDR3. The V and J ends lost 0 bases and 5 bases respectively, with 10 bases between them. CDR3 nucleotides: TGTGCCACCAGCAGAGATTTGGCGGAGGAGACCCAGTACTTC. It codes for CATSRDLAEETQYF. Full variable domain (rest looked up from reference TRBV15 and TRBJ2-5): DAMVIQNPRYQVTQFGKPVTLSCSQTLNHNVMYWYQQKSSQAPKLLFHYYDKDFNNEADTPDNFQSRRPNTSFCFLDIRSPGLGDTAMYLCATSRDLAEETQYFGPGTRLLVL.

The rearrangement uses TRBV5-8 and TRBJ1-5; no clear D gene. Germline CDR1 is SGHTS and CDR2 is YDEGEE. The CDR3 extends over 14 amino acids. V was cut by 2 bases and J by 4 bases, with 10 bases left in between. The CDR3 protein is CASSLVEANQPQHF. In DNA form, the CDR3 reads TGTGCCAGCAGCTTAGTGGAGGCAAATCAGCCCCAGCATTTT. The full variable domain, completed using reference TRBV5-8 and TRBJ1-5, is EAGVTQSPTHLIKTRGQQATLRCSPISGHTSVYWYQQALGLGLQFLLWYDEGEERNRGNFPPRFSGRQFPNYSSELNVNALELEDSALYLCASSLVEANQPQHFGDGTRLSIL.

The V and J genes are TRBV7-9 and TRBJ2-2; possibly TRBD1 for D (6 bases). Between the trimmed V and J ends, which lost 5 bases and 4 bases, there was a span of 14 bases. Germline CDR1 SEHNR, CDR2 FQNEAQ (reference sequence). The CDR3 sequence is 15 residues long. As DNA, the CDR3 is TGTGCCAGCAGCCCAGGGGCAGGACCCACCGGGGAGCTGTTTTTT. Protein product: CASSPGAGPTGELFF.

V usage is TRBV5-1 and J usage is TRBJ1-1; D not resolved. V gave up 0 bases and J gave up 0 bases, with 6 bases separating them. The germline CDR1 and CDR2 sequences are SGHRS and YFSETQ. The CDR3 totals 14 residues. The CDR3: CASSLARLNTEAFF. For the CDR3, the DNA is TGCGCCAGCAGCTTGGCGAGGCTGAACACTGAAGCTTTCTTT.

This CDR3 reads CASSLGRGSGNTIYF. The CDR3 bases are TGTGCCAGCAGCTTAGGCAGGGGCAGTGGAAACACCATATATTTT. The chain employs TRBV7-9 and TRBJ1-3; a possible D gene is TRBD1 (6 bases). In germline, CDR1 is SEHNR, CDR2 FQNEAQ (reference sequence). CDR3 length: 15 residues. V was pared by 1 base and J by 3 bases, with 10 bases between.